Listed below are T cell receptor beta chains from one sample, sequenced in a study of early T cells in non-severe SARS-CoV-2 infection. TCRdb re-derived calls from the 5' RACE reads in MiXCR, one entry per CDR3 protein. The table shows around 50,000 distinct CDR3 sequences, with approximately 6.7% occurring only once. Sequenced: whole blood. The receptors stem from an adult who was a healthcare worker with PCR-confirmed SARS-CoV-2 infection or an uninfected control (not recorded which). CDR3s include the opening cysteine and the closing phenylalanine or tryptophan.

v_gene,CDR3aa
TRBV9,CASSVEGVYGYTF
TRBV28,CASRPDRDHNQPQHF
TRBV18,CASSPPRVESYEQYF
TRBV10-3,CATHQGIEQPQHF
TRBV19,CASSIVGKSYTF
TRBV3-1,CASSQGVFRAPYSNQPQHF
TRBV7-6,CASSLFPRTEPNEQFF
TRBV7-6,CASSLGGGETQYF
TRBV10-1,CASSESKGLGHNEQFF
TRBV18,CASSPRDRRPNYGYTF
TRBV7-2,CASSPSQGRYEQYF
TRBV11-2,CASGDESYTF
TRBV7-2,CASSSGGLAGELKAYEQYF